The entry that follows covers one T cell receptor (beta chain) sequence. The antigen is unknown. The data were taken from a study of human T cells and chemical hapten exposure. Across the study: Skin of the upper inner arm, around 2 cm by around 2 cm, received 2% DPC for sensitization.

Time point in this sample: patch test 1, 2 weeks after DPC sensitization. Treatment defined: therapeutic diphenylcyclopropenone sensitization with weekly scalp DPC. People who gave samples had alopecia, were 18 to 70 years old, and were suitable for DPC. Study results and limitations: Those TCRs sitting above 1 in 1000 frequency stayed the same with DPC sensitization. Relative to controls, expanded TCRs formed significantly more large CDR3 similarity clusters.

TCRdb re-called the RACE reads with MiXCR, one entry per CDR3 protein. The sample includes about 69,000 distinct CDR3 sequences, approximately 35% of them seen just once. CDR3 length equals 18 residues. V lost 1 base and J 3 bases, leaving 17 bases between the germline ends. Germline CDR1 is SGHRS and CDR2 is YFSETQ. V and J are TRBV5-1 and TRBJ2-6, with D possibly being TRBD2 (5 bases). The receptor was derived from a middle-aged man with alopecia areata. Some clones in this sample may be carry-over from other donors' samples. The sequenced sample was whole blood, obtained in connection with sensitization to the hapten diphenylcyclopropenone (DPC). The CDR3 sequence is CASSLLFAGNLGANVLTF. CDR3 sequence (DNA): TGCGCCAGCAGCTTGCTATTTGCCGGGAATCTTGGGGCCAACGTCCTGACTTTC.